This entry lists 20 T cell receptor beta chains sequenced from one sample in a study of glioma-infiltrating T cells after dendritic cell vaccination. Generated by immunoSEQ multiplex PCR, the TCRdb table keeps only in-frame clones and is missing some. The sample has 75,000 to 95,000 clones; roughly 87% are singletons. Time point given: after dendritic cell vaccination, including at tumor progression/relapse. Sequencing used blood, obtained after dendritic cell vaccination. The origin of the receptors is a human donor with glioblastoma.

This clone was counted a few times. In DNA, the CDR3 is TGTGCCAGCAGCCGGAGGGGGGGGCAGCCCCAGCATTTT. Protein: CASSRRGGQPQHF. The chain recombines TRBV5-6 with TRBJ1-5; possibly TRBD1 for D (6 bases). The V end was cut by 4 bases, the J end by 7 bases, with 12 bases between. Looked up from germline, CDR1 is SGHDT and CDR2 is YYEEEE. The CDR3 has 13 residues.

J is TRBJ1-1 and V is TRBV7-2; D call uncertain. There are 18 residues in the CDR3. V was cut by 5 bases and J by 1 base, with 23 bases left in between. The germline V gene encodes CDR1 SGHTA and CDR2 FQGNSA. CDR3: CASSLLFFPTRGNTEAFF. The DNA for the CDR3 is TGTGCCAGCAGCCTCCTATTCTTTCCAACCCGGGGGAACACTGAAGCTTTCTTT.

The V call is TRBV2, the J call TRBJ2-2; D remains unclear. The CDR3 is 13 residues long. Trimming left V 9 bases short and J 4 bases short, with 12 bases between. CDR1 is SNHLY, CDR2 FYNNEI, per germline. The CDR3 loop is CASRFGFTGELFF. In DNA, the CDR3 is TGTGCCAGTCGATTCGGGTTCACCGGGGAGCTGTTTTTT.

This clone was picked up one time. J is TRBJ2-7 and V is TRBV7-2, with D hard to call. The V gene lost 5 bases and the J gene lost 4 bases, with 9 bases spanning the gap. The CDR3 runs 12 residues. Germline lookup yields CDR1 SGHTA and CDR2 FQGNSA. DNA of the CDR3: TGTGCCAGCAGCCGCACGGGTTACGAGCAGTACTTC. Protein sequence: CASSRTGYEQYF.

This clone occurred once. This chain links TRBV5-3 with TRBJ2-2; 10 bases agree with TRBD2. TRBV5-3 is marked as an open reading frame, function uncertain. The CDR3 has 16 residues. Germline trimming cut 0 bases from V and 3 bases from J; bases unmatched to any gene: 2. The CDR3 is CARSLELAGHTGELFF. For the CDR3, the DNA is TGTGCCAGAAGCTTGGAACTAGCGGGGCACACCGGGGAGCTGTTTTTT.

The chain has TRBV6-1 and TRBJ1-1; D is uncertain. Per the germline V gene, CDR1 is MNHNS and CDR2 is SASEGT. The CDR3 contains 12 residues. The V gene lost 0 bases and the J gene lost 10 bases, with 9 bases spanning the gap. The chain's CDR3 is CASSEASSGAFF. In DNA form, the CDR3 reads TGTGCCAGCAGTGAAGCCTCCTCCGGAGCTTTCTTT.

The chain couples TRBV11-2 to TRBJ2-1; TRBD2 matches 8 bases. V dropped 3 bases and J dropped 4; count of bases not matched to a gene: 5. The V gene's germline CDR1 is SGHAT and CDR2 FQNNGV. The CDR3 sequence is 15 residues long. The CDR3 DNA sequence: TGTGCCAGCAGCTTGGGACTAGGCGGATACAATGAGCAGTTCTTC. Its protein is CASSLGLGGYNEQFF.

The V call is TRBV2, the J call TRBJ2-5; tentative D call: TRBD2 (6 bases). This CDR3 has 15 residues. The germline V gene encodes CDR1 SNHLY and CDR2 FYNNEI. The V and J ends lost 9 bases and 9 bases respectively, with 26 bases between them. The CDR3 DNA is TGTGCCAGGGGAGGATATCGGGAGCCCCTCGAGGCCCAGTACTTC. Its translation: CARGGYREPLEAQYF.

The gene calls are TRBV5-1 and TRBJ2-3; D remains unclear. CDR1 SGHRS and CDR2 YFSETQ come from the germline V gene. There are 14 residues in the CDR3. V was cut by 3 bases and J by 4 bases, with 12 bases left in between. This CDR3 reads CASSSTGSSDTQYF. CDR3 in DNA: TGCGCCAGCAGCTCCACCGGGTCCTCAGATACGCAGTATTTT.

The CDR3 DNA follows: TGTGCCAGCAGTTTAGGGGGGACAGGGATTAATATAAAAGAAGCTTTCTTT. Protein product: CASSLGGTGINIKEAFF. J is TRBJ1-1 and V is TRBV27, with TRBD1 matching over 9 bases. The J segment lost 8 bases and the V segment lost 2 bases, leaving 15 bases of the junction unmatched. The germline gives CDR1 MNHEY, CDR2 SMNVEV (reference sequence). The CDR3 extends over 17 amino acids.

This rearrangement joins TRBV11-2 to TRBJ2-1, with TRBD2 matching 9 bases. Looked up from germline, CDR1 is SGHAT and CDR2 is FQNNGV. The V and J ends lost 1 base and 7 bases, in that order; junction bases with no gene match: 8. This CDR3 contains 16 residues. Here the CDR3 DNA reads TGTGCCAGCAGCTTAGTAGGCGGGAGGGTACATAATGAGCAGTTCTTC. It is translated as CASSLVGGRVHNEQFF.

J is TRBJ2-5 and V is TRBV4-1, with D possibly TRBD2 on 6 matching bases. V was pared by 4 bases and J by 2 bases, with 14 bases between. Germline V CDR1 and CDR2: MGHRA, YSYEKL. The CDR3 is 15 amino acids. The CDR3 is CASSLQTGTQETQYF. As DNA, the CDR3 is TGCGCCAGCAGCCTCCAAACGGGGACTCAAGAGACCCAGTACTTC.

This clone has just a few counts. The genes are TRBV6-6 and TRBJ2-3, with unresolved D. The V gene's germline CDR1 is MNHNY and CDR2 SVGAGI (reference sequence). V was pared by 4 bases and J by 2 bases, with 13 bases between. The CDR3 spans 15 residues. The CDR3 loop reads CASSLGRQFTDTQYF. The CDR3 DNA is TGTGCCAGCAGTTTAGGTAGACAATTCACAGATACGCAGTATTTT.

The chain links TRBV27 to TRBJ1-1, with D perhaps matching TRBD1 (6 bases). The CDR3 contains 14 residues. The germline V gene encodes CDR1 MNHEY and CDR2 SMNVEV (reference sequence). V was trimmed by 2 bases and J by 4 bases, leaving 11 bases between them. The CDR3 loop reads CASSLGSGATEAFF. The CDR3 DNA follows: TGTGCCAGCAGTTTAGGATCAGGGGCCACTGAAGCTTTCTTT.

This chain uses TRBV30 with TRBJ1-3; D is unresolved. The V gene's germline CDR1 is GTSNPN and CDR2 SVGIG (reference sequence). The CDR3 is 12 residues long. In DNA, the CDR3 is TGTGCTTTGGCCCACTCTGGAAACACCATATATTTT. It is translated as CALAHSGNTIYF.

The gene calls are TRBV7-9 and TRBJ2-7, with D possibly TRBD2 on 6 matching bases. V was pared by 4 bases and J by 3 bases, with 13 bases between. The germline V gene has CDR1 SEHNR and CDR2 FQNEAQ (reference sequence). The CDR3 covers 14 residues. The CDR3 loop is CASSWGGRVYEQYF. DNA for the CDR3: TGTGCCAGCAGCTGGGGAGGCAGGGTCTACGAGCAGTACTTC.

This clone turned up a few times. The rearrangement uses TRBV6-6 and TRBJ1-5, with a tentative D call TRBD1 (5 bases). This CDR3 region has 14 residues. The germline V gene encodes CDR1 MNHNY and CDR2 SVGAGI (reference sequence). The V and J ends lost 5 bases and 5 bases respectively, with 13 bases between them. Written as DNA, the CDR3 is TGTGCCAGCAGTCCCCAGGGAACCTATCAGCCCCAGCATTTT. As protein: CASSPQGTYQPQHF.

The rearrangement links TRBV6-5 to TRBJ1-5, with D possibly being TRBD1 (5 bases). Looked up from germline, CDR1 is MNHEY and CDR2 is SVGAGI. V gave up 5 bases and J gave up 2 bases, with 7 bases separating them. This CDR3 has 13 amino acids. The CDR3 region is CASSQGRNQPQHF. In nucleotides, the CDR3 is TGTGCCAGCAGTCAGGGCCGCAATCAGCCCCAGCATTTT.

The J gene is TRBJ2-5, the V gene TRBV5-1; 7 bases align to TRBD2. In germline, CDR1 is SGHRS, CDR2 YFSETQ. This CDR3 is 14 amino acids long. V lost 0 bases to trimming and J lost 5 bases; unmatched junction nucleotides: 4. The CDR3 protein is CASSLEGRDETQYF. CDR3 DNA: TGCGCCAGCAGCTTGGAAGGGAGGGACGAGACCCAGTACTTC.

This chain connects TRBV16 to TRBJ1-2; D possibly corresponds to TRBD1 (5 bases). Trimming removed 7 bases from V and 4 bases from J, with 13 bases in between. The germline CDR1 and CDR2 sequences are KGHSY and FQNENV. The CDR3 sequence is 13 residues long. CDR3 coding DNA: TGTGCCAGCATCCCTGGGGGGACCTATGGCTACACCTTC. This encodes CASIPGGTYGYTF.